The 18 T cell receptor beta chains below were found in one sample sequenced in a study of response to subunit inactivated influenza vaccine. TCRdb recomputed calls from the RT-PCR reads with MiXCR, one row per CDR3 protein. Among more than 250,000 distinct CDR3 sequences listed, 20% to 25% were seen once. Sequenced here: PBMCs from blood, sampled 21 months after vaccination. The receptors were sampled from a man between 50 and 69 years old who received an inactivated influenza vaccine.

V gene TRBV6-2 or TRBV6-3 combines with J gene TRBJ1-5; the match to TRBD1 covers 7 bases. The CDR3 consists of 15 residues. V lost 5 bases, J lost 3 bases, and 7 bases stayed unmatched. Germline CDR1 and CDR2: MNHEY and SVGEGT. Written as DNA, the CDR3 is TGTGCCAGCAGTGACACACAGGGGTCCAATCAGCCCCAGCATTTT. Translating it yields CASSDTQGSNQPQHF.

The rearrangement joins TRBV9 to TRBJ1-2; D call uncertain. Germline CDR1 and CDR2: SGDLS and YYNGEE. The V end lost 5 bases, the J end lost 7 bases, and 12 bases lay between the germline ends. This CDR3 has 12 amino acids. The CDR3 reads CASSTGSGGYTF. In DNA, the CDR3 is TGTGCCAGCAGTACGGGTAGTGGTGGCTACACCTTC.

The rearrangement joins TRBV12-3 or TRBV12-4 to TRBJ2-4; TRBD2 aligns across 7 bases. The CDR3 runs 13 residues. V shed 3 bases, J shed 8 bases, and the junction held 4 bases outside the gene matches. CDR3 residues: CASSFRGEDIQYF. The CDR3, as DNA: TGTGCCAGCAGTTTCCGGGGGGAAGACATTCAGTACTTC.

This clonotype was detected a few times. The V call is TRBV7-9, the J call TRBJ1-6; tentatively, D is TRBD1 (6 bases). Germline lookup yields CDR1 SEHNR and CDR2 FQNEAQ (reference sequence). The CDR3 extends over 14 amino acids. Trimming cost V 4 bases and J 13 bases, with 17 bases left between them. DNA for the CDR3: TGTGCCAGCAGCTCTACAGGGAATCACGTTCCCCTCCACTTT. Its translation is CASSSTGNHVPLHF.

The chain joins TRBV11-2 to TRBJ2-3; no clear D. V was shortened by 1 base and J by 3 bases, with 8 bases between the two germline ends. This CDR3 has 14 amino acids. Germline CDR1 and CDR2: SGHAT and FQNNGV. The CDR3 loop is CASSLGIWTDTQYF. DNA of the CDR3: TGTGCCAGCAGCTTAGGGATCTGGACAGATACGCAGTATTTT.

The chain recombines TRBV9 with TRBJ1-2; possibly TRBD1 for D (6 bases). Germline lookup yields CDR1 SGDLS and CDR2 YYNGEE. Trimming pared 6 bases from V and 4 bases from J, leaving 16 bases between. This CDR3 has 14 residues. CDR3 in amino acids: CASTQLTGTYGYTF. CDR3 nucleotide sequence: TGTGCCAGCACCCAGTTAACAGGGACCTATGGCTACACCTTC.

The gene calls are TRBV5-1 and TRBJ1-1; D is undetermined. V was shortened by 1 base and J by 2 bases, with 9 bases between the two germline ends. The CDR3 consists of 14 residues. CDR1 is SGHRS, CDR2 YFSETQ, per germline. The CDR3 DNA reads as TGCGCCAGCAGCTTGACAGTCCGAAACACTGAAGCTTTCTTT. Translation gives CASSLTVRNTEAFF.

This clonotype was found a few times. The chain uses TRBV20-1 and TRBJ2-3; 10 nucleotides line up with TRBD2. The CDR3 is 13 amino acids. With V trimmed by 6 bases and J by 8 bases, 8 bases remained unmatched. Germline lookup yields CDR1 DFQATT and CDR2 SNEGSKA (reference sequence). This CDR3 is CSAPSGGASTQYF. The CDR3 DNA sequence: TGCAGTGCCCCAAGCGGGGGGGCTTCTACGCAGTATTTT.

The rearrangement links TRBV6-2 or TRBV6-3 to TRBJ2-3; D possibly corresponds to TRBD2 (6 bases). Germline-derived CDR1 and CDR2 are MNHEY and SVGEGT. Trimming removed 3 bases at V and 1 base at J, with 11 bases between. The CDR3 totals 15 residues. CDR3 protein: CASSYGRTGTDTQYF. The CDR3 DNA reads TGTGCCAGCAGTTATGGGAGGACTGGCACAGATACGCAGTATTTT.

The V gene is TRBV6-1, the J gene TRBJ1-3, with D perhaps TRBD1 (5 bases). V lost 7 bases, J lost 2 bases, and 9 bases lay in between. Germline values: CDR1 MNHNS, CDR2 SASEGT. This CDR3 spans 13 amino acids. CDR3 in DNA: TGTGCCAGCAAACACAGGACTGGAAACACCATATATTTT. Translation gives CASKHRTGNTIYF.

The CDR3, as DNA: TGTGCCATCAGTCGAGACAGGGGCGTCTTTGAGCAGTTCTTC. Residues: CAISRDRGVFEQFF. The gene calls are TRBV15 and TRBJ2-1; 8 bases agree with TRBD1. Germline CDR1 LNHNV, CDR2 YYDKDF (reference sequence). The CDR3 runs 14 residues. V was pared by 10 bases and J by 9 bases, with 14 bases of the junction left unmatched.

The chain is built from TRBV5-1 and TRBJ1-6; perhaps TRBD1 as D (5 bases). The ends were cut back, 0 bases at V and 11 bases at J, with 12 bases in the middle. Germline V gene sequence: CDR1 SGHRS, CDR2 YFSETQ. The CDR3 has 14 amino acids. The CDR3, as DNA: TGCGCCAGCAGCTTGGAGGCCCGGGGGGCACCCCTCCACTTT. Translating gives CASSLEARGAPLHF.

This clonotype was found many times. The chain uses TRBV6-5 and TRBJ1-1; D remains ambiguous. This CDR3 spans 14 amino acids. CDR1 MNHEY and CDR2 SVGAGI come from the germline V gene. V lost 0 bases and J 2 bases, leaving 7 bases between the germline ends. In DNA, the CDR3 is TGTGCCAGCAGTTACTCGGGCAAAAACACTGAAGCTTTCTTT. Its translation: CASSYSGKNTEAFF.

This chain uses TRBV5-1 with TRBJ2-6; TRBD1 might be the D (6 bases). The germline CDR1 and CDR2 sequences are SGHRS and YFSETQ. This CDR3 has 19 amino acids. The germline V and J ends were trimmed by 1 base and 4 bases, with 21 bases remaining between them. The CDR3 is CASSLFQGRRLSGANVLTF. Written as DNA, the CDR3 is TGCGCCAGCAGCTTGTTTCAGGGGCGCCGTTTGTCGGGGGCCAACGTCCTGACTTTC.

The chain couples TRBV7-8 to TRBJ1-2, with D unclear. V lost 0 bases and J lost 5, with 10 bases in between. Germline CDR1 and CDR2: SGHVS and FQNEAQ. This CDR3 has 14 amino acids. The CDR3 DNA sequence: TGTGCCAGCAGCTTAGCAGGTTCGGGGTATGGCTACACCTTC. Amino acid sequence: CASSLAGSGYGYTF.

This clonotype has a handful of counts. The V call is TRBV9, the J call TRBJ2-2, with 7 bases matching TRBD1. Per germline, CDR1 SGDLS and CDR2 YYNGEE. With V trimmed by 0 bases and J by 3 bases, 8 bases remained unmatched. This CDR3 has 17 residues. The CDR3 here is CASSVDLAGGYTGELFF. CDR3 nucleotides: TGTGCCAGCAGCGTAGATCTGGCAGGGGGATACACCGGGGAGCTGTTTTTT.

This chain joins TRBV23-1 and TRBJ2-3; TRBD2 matches at 7 bases. TRBV23-1 is known as an ORF, though its function is uncertain. The CDR3 sequence is 18 residues long. After removal of 2 bases from V and 0 bases from J, the junction contained 11 bases not matched to a gene. Written as DNA, the CDR3 is TGCGCCAGCAGTCAACCATCAGGTAGCGGGTCTAGCACAGATACGCAGTATTTT. This translates into CASSQPSGSGSSTDTQYF.

This chain connects TRBV3-1 to TRBJ1-3; 10 positions agree with TRBD1. This CDR3 is 16 amino acids long. Germline CDR1 LGHDT, CDR2 YNNKEL (reference sequence). V lost 4 bases to trimming and J lost 8 bases; unmatched junction nucleotides: 11. CDR3 in DNA: TGTGCCAGCAGCCCCCGGACAGGGGGTTGGATGGACACCATATATTTT. Translating it yields CASSPRTGGWMDTIYF.